The sequence of this T cell receptor (beta chain) was determined in a study of shared clonotypes between healthy human individuals. Study-level points and caveats: All-four-donor shared clonotypes had higher generation probabilities than non-shared clonotypes did. Between a handful of donors, naive CD4 clonotypes were shared at a level of about 5.3%.

Investigators divided CD4+ cells into CD45RA+ naive and CD45RA-negative memory subsets. There are 13 residues in the CDR3. V was pared by 5 bases and J by 3 bases, with 2 bases of the junction left unmatched. Per the germline V gene, CDR1 is SGHVS and CDR2 is FQNEAQ. Remarks on this clone: As yet, its antigen is unknown. Distinct nucleotide sequences in the sample also encode this CDR3.

Genomic DNA of every subset was divided equally among multiple immunoSEQ plates. Data came from immunoSEQ multiplex PCR; TCRdb stores just in-frame clones and leaves some out. Here the sample spans 2.5 million or so clones, around 90% being singletons. The specimen sequenced was naive CD4+ T cells sorted from blood. Sample subset: CD45RA+ positively selected. The clonotype originates from a young man in good health. V gene TRBV7-8 combines with J gene TRBJ2-3; TRBD2 aligns across 7 bases. CDR3 nucleotide sequence: TGTGCCAGCAGCCGCGGGGGAACAGATACGCAGTATTTT. This encodes CASSRGGTDTQYF. The full variable domain, completed using reference TRBV7-8 and TRBJ2-3, is GAGVSQSPRYKVAKRGQDVALRCDPISGHVSLFWYQQALGQGPEFLTYFQNEAQLDKSGLPSDRFFAERPEGSVSTLKIQRTQQEDSAVYLCASSRGGTDTQYFGPGTRLTVL.